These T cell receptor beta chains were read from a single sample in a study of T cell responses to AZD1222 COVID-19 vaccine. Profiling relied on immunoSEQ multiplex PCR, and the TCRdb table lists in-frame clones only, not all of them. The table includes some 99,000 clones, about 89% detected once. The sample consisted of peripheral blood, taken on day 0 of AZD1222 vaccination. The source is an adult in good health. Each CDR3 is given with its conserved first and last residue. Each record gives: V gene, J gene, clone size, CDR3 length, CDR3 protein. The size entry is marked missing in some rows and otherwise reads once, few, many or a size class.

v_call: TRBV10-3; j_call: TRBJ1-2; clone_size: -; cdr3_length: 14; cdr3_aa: CAIRKTGGSEGYTF
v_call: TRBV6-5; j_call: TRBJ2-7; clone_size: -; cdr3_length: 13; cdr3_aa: CASSPGRAYEQYF
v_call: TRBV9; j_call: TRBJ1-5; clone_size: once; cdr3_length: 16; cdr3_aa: CASSPQTGAMYQPQHF
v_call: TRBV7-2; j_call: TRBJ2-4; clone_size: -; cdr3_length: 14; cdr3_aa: CASSLELAKNIQYF
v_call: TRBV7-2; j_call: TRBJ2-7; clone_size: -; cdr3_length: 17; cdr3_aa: CASSLASLGPDSYEQYF
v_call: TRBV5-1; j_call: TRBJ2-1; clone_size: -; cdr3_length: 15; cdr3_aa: CASSLGGGPYNEQFF
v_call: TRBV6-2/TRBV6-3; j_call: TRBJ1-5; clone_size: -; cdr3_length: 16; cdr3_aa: CASSYRAVGSNQPQHF
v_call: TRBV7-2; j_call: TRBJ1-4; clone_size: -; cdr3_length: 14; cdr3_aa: CASSQDRGSEKLFF
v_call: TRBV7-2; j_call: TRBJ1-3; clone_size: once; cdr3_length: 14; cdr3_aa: CASSLGAYGNTIYF
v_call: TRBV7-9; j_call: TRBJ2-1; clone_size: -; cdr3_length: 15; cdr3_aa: CASSLQAGGPNEQFF
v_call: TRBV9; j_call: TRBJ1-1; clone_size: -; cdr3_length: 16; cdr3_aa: CASSVGEGQGYTEAFF
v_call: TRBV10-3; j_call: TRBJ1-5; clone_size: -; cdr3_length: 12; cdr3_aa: CAVRDGNQPQHF
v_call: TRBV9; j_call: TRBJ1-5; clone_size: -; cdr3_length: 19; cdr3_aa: CASSALVRPPHFSNQPQHF
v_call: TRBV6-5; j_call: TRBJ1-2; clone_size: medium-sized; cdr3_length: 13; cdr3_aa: CASSSVQGYGYTF
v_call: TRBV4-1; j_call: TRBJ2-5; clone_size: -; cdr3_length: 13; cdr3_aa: CASSLGARETQYF
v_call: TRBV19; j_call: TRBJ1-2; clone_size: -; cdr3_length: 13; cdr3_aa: CASRLDRGYGYTF
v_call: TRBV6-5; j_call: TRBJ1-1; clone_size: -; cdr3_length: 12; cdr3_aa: CAGWASNTEAFF
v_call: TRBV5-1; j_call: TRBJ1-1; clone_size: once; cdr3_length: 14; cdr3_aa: CASSPRDKNTEAFF
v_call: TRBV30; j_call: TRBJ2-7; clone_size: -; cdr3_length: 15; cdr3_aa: CAWSLTGLGQYEQYF
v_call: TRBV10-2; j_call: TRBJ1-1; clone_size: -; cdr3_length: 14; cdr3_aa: CASSAQPGNTEAFF
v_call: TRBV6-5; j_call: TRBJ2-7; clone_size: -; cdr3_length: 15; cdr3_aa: CASRRHRDYSYEQYF
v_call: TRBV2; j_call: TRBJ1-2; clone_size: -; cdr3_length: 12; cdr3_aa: CASSSQVGGYTF
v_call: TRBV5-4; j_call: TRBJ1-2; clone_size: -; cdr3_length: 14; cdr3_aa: CASSSVRDNYGYTF
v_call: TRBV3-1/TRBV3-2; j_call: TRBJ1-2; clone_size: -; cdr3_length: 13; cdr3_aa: CASRADGSYGYTF
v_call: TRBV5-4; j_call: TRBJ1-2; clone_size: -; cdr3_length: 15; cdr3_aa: CASSLGGLANYGYTF
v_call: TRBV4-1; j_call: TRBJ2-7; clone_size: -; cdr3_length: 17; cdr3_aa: CASSQDPRVTWAYEQYF
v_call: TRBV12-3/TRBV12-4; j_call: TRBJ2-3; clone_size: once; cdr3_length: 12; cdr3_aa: CASSPGGDTQYF
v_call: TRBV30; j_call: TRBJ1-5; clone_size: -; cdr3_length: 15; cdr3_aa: CACQRDRGSNQPQHF
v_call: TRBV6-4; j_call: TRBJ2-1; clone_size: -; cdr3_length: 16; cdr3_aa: CASSARLAGGRNEQFF
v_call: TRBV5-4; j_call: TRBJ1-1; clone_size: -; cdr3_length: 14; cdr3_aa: CASSLGGGNTEAFF
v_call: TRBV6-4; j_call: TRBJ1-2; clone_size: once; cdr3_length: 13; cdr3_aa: CASSEGGDYGYTF
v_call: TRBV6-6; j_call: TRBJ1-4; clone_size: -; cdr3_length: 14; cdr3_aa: CASSYQGTNEKLFF
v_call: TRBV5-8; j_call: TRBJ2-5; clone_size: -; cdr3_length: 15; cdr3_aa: CASSPWTGGGETQYF
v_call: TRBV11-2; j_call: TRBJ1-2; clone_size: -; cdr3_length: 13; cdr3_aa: CASSIDRIYGYTF
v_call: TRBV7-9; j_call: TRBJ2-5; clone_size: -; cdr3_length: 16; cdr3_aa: CASSLTGLAGYETQYF
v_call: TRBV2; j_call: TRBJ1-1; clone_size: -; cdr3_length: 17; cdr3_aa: CASSELGQGRGNTEAFF
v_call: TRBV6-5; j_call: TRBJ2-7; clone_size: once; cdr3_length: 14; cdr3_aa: CASTPWGRDYEQYF
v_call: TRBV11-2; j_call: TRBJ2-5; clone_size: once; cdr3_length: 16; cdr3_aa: CASSTRTSRGKETQYF
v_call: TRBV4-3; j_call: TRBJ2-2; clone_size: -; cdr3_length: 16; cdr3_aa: CASSQARGADTGELFF
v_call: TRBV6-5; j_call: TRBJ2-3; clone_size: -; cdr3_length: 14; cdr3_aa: CASSPSPWADTQYF